These 20 T cell receptor beta chains were all obtained from the same sample, sequenced in a study of beta chain features in type 1 diabetes (dated by TCRdb to the late 2010s). Beyond this particular receptor, the publication reports: In all four CD4+ subsets, TCRB CDR3 length was moderately but significantly shorter in type 1 diabetes patients.

Library construction relied on the immunoSEQ multiplex PCR assay. The High Capacity cDNA Reverse Transcription Kit was used to reverse transcribe all of the isolated RNA, meaning that expressed TCRB transcripts were what got sequenced. The source is immuneACCESS, and TCRdb retained only in-frame sequences with V and J called. Part of the clones is not carried over; for the studies checked, unresolved V genes explain less than half of this, and the remainder is unexplained. For this sample the table gives around 690,000 clones, of which roughly 12% were detected only once. Of the sample, around 0.12% is held by the ten largest clones. Their cognate antigens are unknown. The specimen sequenced was naive CD4+ T cells from blood. The sample's cell subset or site label, decoded: true naive CD4+ T cells. All receptors derive from a man younger than 40 with type 1 diabetes.

The rearrangement joins TRBV6-1 to TRBJ2-3; weak D call: TRBD2 (5 bases). This CDR3 is built from 18 residues. Trimming shortened V by 2 bases and J by 2 bases, and 20 bases separated the two germline ends. Germline lookup yields CDR1 MNHNS and CDR2 SASEGT. CDR3: CASSESRIWRASTDTQYF. CDR3 in DNA: TGTGCCAGCAGTGAAAGCCGTATATGGCGGGCCTCCACAGATACGCAGTATTTT.

This clone was seen only a few times. The chain employs TRBV7-9 and TRBJ2-3, with TRBD1 matching over 10 bases. Trimming at V came to 5 bases and at J to 1 base, leaving 3 bases not matched to a gene. The CDR3 extends over 15 amino acids. The V gene's germline CDR1 is SEHNR and CDR2 FQNEAQ (reference sequence). The CDR3 DNA is TGTGCCAGCAGCCGACAGGGGGCAGGCACAGATACGCAGTATTTT. This translates into CASSRQGAGTDTQYF.

On this clone: The same CDR3 also results from other DNA sequences found in this sample. The J gene is TRBJ1-5, the V gene TRBV29-1; D is unresolved. CDR3 size: 14 residues. Germline CDR1 and CDR2: SQVTM and ANQGSEA. V shed 4 bases and J shed 3 bases, with 13 bases lying between them. The CDR3 DNA sequence: TGCAGCGTTGCTGACTCTGAGATCAATCAGCCCCAGCATTTT. Its translation is CSVADSEINQPQHF.

This clone was counted between two and nine times. The rearrangement uses TRBV7-2 and TRBJ2-7; TRBD1 is a possible D gene (6 bases). The V end lost 2 bases, the J end lost 6 bases, and 11 bases lay between the germline ends. Germline assignment: CDR1 SGHTA and CDR2 FQGNSA. The CDR3 is 13 residues long. The CDR3, as DNA: TGTGCCAGCAGCTTATATTCAGGGGCCGAGCAGTACTTC. Protein: CASSLYSGAEQYF.

The chain uses TRBV5-1 and TRBJ2-3; D remains unclear. Germline V gene sequence: CDR1 SGHRS, CDR2 YFSETQ. This CDR3 is built from 14 residues. V was clipped by 4 bases and J by 1 base, with 10 bases between them. CDR3 nucleotides: TGCGCCAGCAGCCGAGCCGTCCGCACAGATACGCAGTATTTT. Protein: CASSRAVRTDTQYF.

This rearrangement joins TRBV7-9 to TRBJ1-1; unclear D gene. The CDR3 runs 14 residues. Germline CDR1 reads SEHNR; CDR2 reads FQNEAQ (reference sequence). V lost 5 bases, J lost 1 base, and 11 bases lay in between. DNA of the CDR3: TGTGCCAGCAGCCTAAGTCCCCAGAACACTGAAGCTTTCTTT. Amino acids: CASSLSPQNTEAFF.

This clone showed up just a few times. The chain is built from TRBV10-3 and TRBJ2-2; 8 bases line up with TRBD1. Germline-derived CDR1 and CDR2 are ENHRY and SYGVKD. With V trimmed by 6 bases and J by 6 bases, 6 bases remained unmatched. This CDR3 comprises 14 residues. The CDR3 sequence: CAIRGTGPAGELFF. For the CDR3, the DNA is TGTGCCATCAGAGGGACAGGTCCGGCCGGGGAGCTGTTTTTT.

This clone was seen only a few times. The genes are TRBV18 and TRBJ2-5, with TRBD2 identical over 8 bases. The V and J ends lost 4 bases and 4 bases, in that order; junction bases with no gene match: 8. Germline CDR1 and CDR2: KGHSH and LQKENI. The CDR3 runs to 15 residues. DNA of the CDR3: TGTGCCAGCTCACGATCGACGGGGGGGACAGAGACCCAGTACTTC. Translating gives CASSRSTGGTETQYF.

This clone was counted only a few times. In DNA form, the CDR3 reads TGCGCCAGCAGTGAGTCGAAAGGGGTCGGGGAGACCCAGTACTTC. Translation gives CASSESKGVGETQYF. The chain recombines TRBV10-1 with TRBJ2-5, with a tentative D call TRBD1 (5 bases). CDR3 size: 15 residues. Trimming took 0 bases from V and 5 from J, leaving 13 bases between them. The germline V gene has CDR1 WNHNN and CDR2 SYGVQD (reference sequence).

The V call is TRBV6-6, the J call TRBJ2-7; D possibly corresponds to TRBD1 (5 bases). Trimming took off 6 bases at V and 2 bases at J, with 11 bases between the two ends. The CDR3 has 13 amino acids. CDR1 and CDR2 (germline): MNHNY, SVGAGI (reference sequence). The CDR3 reads CASRYQTAYEQYF. DNA of the CDR3: TGTGCCAGCAGATACCAGACAGCCTACGAGCAGTACTTC.

This clone turned up a few times. The V call is TRBV28, the J call TRBJ1-2; tentative D call: TRBD1 (6 bases). Trimming took 7 bases from V and 1 from J, leaving 7 bases between them. Germline V gene data show CDR1 as MDHEN and CDR2 as SYDVKM. The length of the CDR3 is 12 residues. CDR3 region: CASKGGNYGYTF. In DNA form, the CDR3 reads TGTGCCAGCAAGGGGGGTAACTATGGCTACACCTTC.

This clone has a handful of counts. This chain uses TRBV18 with TRBJ1-2, with D possibly being TRBD1 (6 bases). There are 15 residues in the CDR3. V was clipped by 0 bases and J by 4 bases, with 12 bases between them. CDR1 and CDR2 from the germline V gene are KGHSH and LQKENI. The CDR3 reads CASSPPARGGYGYTF. DNA of the CDR3: TGTGCCAGCTCACCACCGGCCAGGGGCGGCTATGGCTACACCTTC.

This clone has a handful of counts. This chain joins TRBV9 and TRBJ2-2; 10 nucleotides align to TRBD2. Germline loops: CDR1 SGDLS, CDR2 YYNGEE. The CDR3 runs 15 residues. The junction had 6 bases not matched to a gene; V was cut back by 7 bases and J by 3 bases. CDR3 in amino acids: CASGLAGEDTGELFF. In DNA, the CDR3 is TGTGCCAGCGGCCTAGCGGGGGAGGACACCGGGGAGCTGTTTTTT.

This sequence joins TRBV5-6 and TRBJ1-6; TRBD1 is a possible D gene (5 bases). Trimming left V 4 bases short and J 7 bases short, with 18 bases between. Germline V CDR1 and CDR2: SGHDT, YYEEEE. There are 16 residues in the CDR3. The CDR3 coding sequence is TGTGCCAGCAGCAGAGGTGGGGGGGTATACAATTCACCCCTCCACTTT. Protein product: CASSRGGGVYNSPLHF. The entire variable domain, with the rest obtained from reference TRBV5-6 and TRBJ1-6, is as follows: DAGVTQSPTHLIKTRGQQVTLRCSPKSGHDTVSWYQQALGQGPQFIFQYYEEEERQRGNFPDRFSGHQFPNYSSELNVNALLLGDSALYLCASSRGGGVYNSPLHFGNGTRLTVT.

This chain connects TRBV7-2 to TRBJ2-7; 9 bases fit TRBD2. Trimming at V came to 5 bases and at J to 1 base, leaving 9 bases not matched to a gene. CDR1 and CDR2 from the germline V gene are SGHTA and FQGNSA. The CDR3 has 16 residues. CDR3 sequence: CASSPRAGGRSYEQYF. The CDR3 region has the DNA TGTGCCAGCAGCCCACGGGCGGGGGGGCGTTCCTACGAGCAGTACTTC.

For this clone: This sample includes further DNA sequences coding for the same CDR3. J is TRBJ2-1 and V is TRBV4-3; the D gene is possibly TRBD1 (5 bases). Germline V gene data show CDR1 as LGHNA and CDR2 as YSLEER. The CDR3 totals 15 residues. With 1 base removed from V and 0 bases from J, the gap between germline ends came to 7 bases. CDR3 nucleotides: TGCGCCAGCAGCCAAGGACAGAGCTCCTACAATGAGCAGTTCTTC. This encodes CASSQGQSSYNEQFF.

The chain employs TRBV7-2 and TRBJ2-1, with a tentative D call TRBD1 (6 bases). Trimming removed 1 base at V and 5 bases at J, with 12 bases between. This CDR3 is built from 15 residues. Germline CDR1 is SGHTA and CDR2 is FQGNSA. The CDR3 coding sequence is TGTGCCAGCAGCTTAGGTAGGGGGATGAACAATGAGCAGTTCTTC. Translating it yields CASSLGRGMNNEQFF.

In its sample, this clone was seen a few times. This sequence joins TRBV30 and TRBJ2-5; 10 positions agree with TRBD1. The germline CDR1 and CDR2 sequences are GTSNPN and SVGIG (reference sequence). This CDR3 is built from 15 residues. V gave up 5 bases and J gave up 5 bases; unmatched junction bases: 11. CDR3 protein: CAWAAGTGVGETQYF. In DNA form, the CDR3 reads TGTGCCTGGGCCGCCGGGACAGGGGTGGGCGAGACCCAGTACTTC.

V gene TRBV7-2 combines with J gene TRBJ2-1, with unresolved D. The V and J ends lost 1 base and 1 base respectively, with 11 bases between them. The germline gives CDR1 SGHTA, CDR2 FQGNSA. This CDR3 has 16 amino acids. The chain's CDR3 is CASSLEGQESYNEQFF. The CDR3, as DNA: TGTGCCAGCAGCTTAGAGGGCCAGGAGTCCTACAATGAGCAGTTCTTC.

The table lists this clone with a few counts. This rearrangement joins TRBV2 to TRBJ2-1, with D unclear. In germline, CDR1 is SNHLY, CDR2 FYNNEI. This CDR3 is 14 amino acids long. Trimming took 4 bases from V and 0 from J, leaving 7 bases between them. The CDR3 loop is CASSAASSYNEQFF. CDR3 nucleotides: TGTGCCAGCAGTGCGGCAAGCTCCTACAATGAGCAGTTCTTC. Full variable domain (remainder filled in from reference TRBV2 and TRBJ2-1): EPEVTQTPSHQVTQMGQEVILRCVPISNHLYFYWYRQILGQKVEFLVSFYNNEISEKSEIFDDQFSVERPDGSNFTLKIRSTKLEDSAMYFCASSAASSYNEQFFGPGTRLTVL.